This paragraph reports one T cell receptor beta chain. What it binds is not known. The data stem from a study of shared clonotypes between healthy human individuals. Study-wide findings and caveats: What naive subsets generally showed was a larger estimated richness than memory subsets showed. The researchers took only blood, and tissue repertoires probably look different.

TCRdb keeps only in-frame clones here, not all; method: immunoSEQ multiplex PCR. The sample shows about 2.2 million clones, 80% to 95% of them seen only once. CDR1 and CDR2 (germline): SGHDT, YYEEEE. Trimming removed 5 bases from V and 0 bases from J, with 12 bases in between. CDR3 length: 14 amino acids. Naive CD8 cells lacked CD45RO, underwent positive selection for CCR7 and left out terminally differentiated effector memory CD45RA+ cells. Recent vaccinations or acute infections were absent in the healthy HIV-negative adult donors. This TCR came from a man between 18 and 29 years old in good health. Some clones in this sample may be carry-over from other donors' samples. The gene calls are TRBV5-6 and TRBJ2-7; D perhaps matches TRBD2 (5 bases). The sequenced sample was naive CD8+ T cells from PBMCs. As DNA, the CDR3 is TGTGCCAGCAGTCTGGACGGACTCTCCTACGAGCAGTACTTC. It specifies CASSLDGLSYEQYF.